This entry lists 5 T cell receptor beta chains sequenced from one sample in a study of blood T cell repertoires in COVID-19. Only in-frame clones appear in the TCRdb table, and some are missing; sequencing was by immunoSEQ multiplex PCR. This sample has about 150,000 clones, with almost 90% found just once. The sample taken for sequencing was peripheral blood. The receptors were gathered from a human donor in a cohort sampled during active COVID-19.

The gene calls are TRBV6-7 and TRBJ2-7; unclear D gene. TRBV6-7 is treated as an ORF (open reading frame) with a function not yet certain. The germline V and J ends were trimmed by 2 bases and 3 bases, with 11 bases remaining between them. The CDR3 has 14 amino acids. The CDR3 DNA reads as TGTGCCAGCAGTTACGAGTGTTTTGACTACGAGCAGTACTTC. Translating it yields CASSYECFDYEQYF.

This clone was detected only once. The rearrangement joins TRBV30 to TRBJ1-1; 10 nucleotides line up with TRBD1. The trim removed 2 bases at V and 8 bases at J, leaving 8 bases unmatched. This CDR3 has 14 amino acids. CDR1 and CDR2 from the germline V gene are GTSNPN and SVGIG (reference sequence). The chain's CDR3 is CAWSPGQGGMEAFF. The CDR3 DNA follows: TGTGCCTGGAGTCCTGGACAGGGGGGCATGGAAGCTTTCTTT. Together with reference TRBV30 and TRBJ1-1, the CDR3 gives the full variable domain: SQTIHQWPATLVQPVGSPLSLECTVEGTSNPNLYWYRQAAGRGLQLLFYSVGIGQISSEVPQNLSASRPQDRQFILSSKKLLLSDSGFYLCAWSPGQGGMEAFFGQGTRLTVV.

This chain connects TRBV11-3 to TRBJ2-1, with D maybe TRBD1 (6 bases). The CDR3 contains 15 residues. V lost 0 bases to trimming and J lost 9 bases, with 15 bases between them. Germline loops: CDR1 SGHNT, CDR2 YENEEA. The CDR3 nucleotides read TGTGCCAGCAGCTTAGACAGGGGCATTAGGAGTGAGCAGTTCTTC. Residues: CASSLDRGIRSEQFF. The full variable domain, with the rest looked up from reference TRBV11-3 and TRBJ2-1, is EAGVVQSPRYKIIEKKQPVAFWCNPISGHNTLYWYLQNLGQGPELLIRYENEEAVDDSQLPKDRFSAERLKGVDSTLKIQPAELGDSAVYLCASSLDRGIRSEQFFGPGTRLTVL.

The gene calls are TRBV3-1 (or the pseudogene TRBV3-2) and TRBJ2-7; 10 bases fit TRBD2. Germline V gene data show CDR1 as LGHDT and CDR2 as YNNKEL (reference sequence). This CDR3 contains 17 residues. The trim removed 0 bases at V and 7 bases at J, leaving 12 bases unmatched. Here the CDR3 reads CASSQDRRASGSREQYF. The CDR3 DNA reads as TGTGCCAGCAGCCAAGATCGGAGGGCTAGCGGGAGTAGGGAGCAGTACTTC.

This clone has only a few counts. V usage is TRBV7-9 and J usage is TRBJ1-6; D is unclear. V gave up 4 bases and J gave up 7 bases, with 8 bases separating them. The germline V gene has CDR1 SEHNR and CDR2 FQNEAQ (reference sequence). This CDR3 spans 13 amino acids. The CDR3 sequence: CASSSGVNSPLHF. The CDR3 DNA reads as TGTGCCAGCAGCTCCGGGGTCAATTCACCCCTCCACTTT. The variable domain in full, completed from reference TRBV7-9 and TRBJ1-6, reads DTGVSQNPRHKITKRGQNVTFRCDPISEHNRLYWYRQTLGQGPEFLTYFQNEAQLEKSRLLSDRFSAERPKGSFSTLEIQRTEQGDSAMYLCASSSGVNSPLHFGNGTRLTVT.